The text below deals with one T cell receptor beta chain. Its antigen is not identified. Graves' hyperthyroidism qualified as stable when ophthalmopathy did not progress within 18 months. These patients, aged 18 to 65, had recently diagnosed hyperthyroidism lasting under 2 months. Uncontrolled infection, other autoimmune disease, pregnancy or lactation disqualified patients from enrolment. These data originate in a study of T cells in Graves' hyperthyroidism and ophthalmopathy. General study points: Using 13 V-J features, a model discriminated ophthalmopathy from stable hyperthyroidism.

RNA transcripts yielded amplified TCR beta CDR3 regions. First-round RT-PCR targeting the TCR CDR3 was performed with the HTBI primer set. In TCRdb, the multiplex PCR reads were re-called with MiXCR into one record per CDR3 protein. The sample lists about 360,000 distinct CDR3 sequences; around a quarter were seen once. The CDR3 contains 14 residues. In germline, CDR1 is DFQATT, CDR2 SNEGSKA (reference sequence). V lost 4 bases and J lost 8, with 20 bases in between. This chain connects TRBV20-1 to TRBJ1-2; maybe TRBD1 (6 bases). Sequenced input: blood. This TCR derives from a man aged 45-60 years with Graves' hyperthyroidism. This chain's CDR3 is CSAMVPRDTAGYTF. The CDR3 region has the DNA TGCAGTGCTATGGTCCCGAGGGACACGGCAGGCTACACCTTC.